Below are 26 T cell receptor beta chains sequenced from a single sample in a study of neoadjuvant anti-PD-1 for oral cavity cancer (dated by TCRdb to 2020 to 2023). Library preparation used the immunoSEQ multiplex PCR assay. TCRdb obtained this table from immuneACCESS and retained in-frame rearrangements with V and J assigned. These tables miss some clones; where compared with another copy, unresolved V genes account for less than half of the shortfall, and the remainder is unexplained. This sample holds approximately 45,000 clones; approximately 80% were observed only once. The biggest ten clones account for around 4.4% of the sample. Read against the paper, the sample's time point label means: after neoadjuvant nivolumab, at surgical resection. The sequencing here drew on PBMCs, taken after nivolumab (anti-PD-1) treatment. The source of these receptors is a person aged 40 to 85 with oral cavity squamous cell carcinoma.

The chain combines TRBV6-1 with TRBJ2-2; D gene uncertain. This CDR3 is built from 12 residues. CDR1 and CDR2 (germline): MNHNS, SASEGT. V shed 5 bases and J shed 5 bases, with 6 bases lying between them. Written as DNA, the CDR3 is TGTGCCAGCAGTATCAGGACCGGGGAGCTGTTTTTT. Translated, it gives CASSIRTGELFF.

J is TRBJ2-7 and V is TRBV28; no clear D gene. Germline V gives CDR1 MDHEN, CDR2 SYDVKM. CDR3 length: 11 amino acids. Trimming left V 6 bases short and J 6 bases short, with 9 bases between. The CDR3 DNA is TGTGCCAGCAGCCTTGGGTTCGAGCAGTACTTC. It is translated as CASSLGFEQYF.

The V and J genes are TRBV6-1 and TRBJ2-1, with D uncertain. This CDR3 comprises 12 residues. In germline, CDR1 is MNHNS, CDR2 SASEGT. Between the trimmed V and J ends, which lost 2 bases and 10 bases, there was a span of 9 bases. The CDR3 loop reads CASSERAEEQFF. CDR3 nucleotide sequence: TGTGCCAGCAGTGAAAGGGCGGAGGAGCAGTTCTTC.

This clone occurred a few times. This chain uses TRBV6-5 with TRBJ1-6; maybe TRBD1 (6 bases). Germline values: CDR1 MNHEY, CDR2 SVGAGI. Trimming took 6 bases from V and 7 from J, leaving 13 bases between them. This CDR3 contains 14 residues. CDR3 sequence: CASSLQGRNSPLHF. For the CDR3, the DNA is TGTGCCAGCAGCCTACAGGGCAGGAATTCACCCCTCCACTTT.

The chain combines TRBV6-1 with TRBJ2-2; D is perhaps TRBD1 (6 bases). Germline-derived CDR1 and CDR2 are MNHNS and SASEGT. The CDR3 extends over 15 amino acids. Trimming pared 7 bases from V and 1 base from J, leaving 13 bases between. Here the CDR3 reads CASTVDRMNTGELFF. The CDR3 DNA sequence: TGTGCCAGCACTGTCGACAGGATGAACACCGGGGAGCTGTTTTTT.

In this sample, this clone turned up a few times. V usage is TRBV28 and J usage is TRBJ1-2; weak D call: TRBD1 (5 bases). Trimming shortened V by 8 bases and J by 5 bases, and 12 bases separated the two germline ends. Germline V gene sequence: CDR1 MDHEN, CDR2 SYDVKM. CDR3 length: 12 amino acids. CDR3 coding DNA: TGTGCCAGCTGGGGACTCGGGTATGGCTACACCTTC. Its protein is CASWGLGYGYTF.

This sequence joins TRBV19 and TRBJ2-2, with D possibly TRBD2 on 5 matching bases. The V end lost 4 bases, the J end lost 1 base, and 13 bases lay between the germline ends. This CDR3 comprises 16 residues. Germline V lookup: CDR1 LNHDA, CDR2 SQIVND (reference sequence). In DNA, the CDR3 is TGTGCCAGTAGTACGGGGAGCGGCGTGAACACCGGGGAGCTGTTTTTT. Translating gives CASSTGSGVNTGELFF.

The sample holds a few counts of this clone. The chain carries TRBV5-5 and TRBJ1-5; 11 positions match TRBD1. Per the germline V gene, CDR1 is SGHKS and CDR2 is YYEKEE (reference sequence). The CDR3 sequence is 15 residues long. Trimming at V came to 5 bases and at J to 7 bases, leaving 8 bases not matched to a gene. DNA for the CDR3: TGTGCCAGCAGTCTGGACAGGGGGCTAAGGCAGCCCCAGCATTTT. Protein product: CASSLDRGLRQPQHF.

The table lists this clone with a few counts. This chain links TRBV7-8 with TRBJ1-2; D uncertain. This CDR3 region has 14 residues. Germline CDR1 reads SGHVS; CDR2 reads FQNEAQ. The germline V and J ends were trimmed by 1 base and 4 bases, with 10 bases remaining between them. The CDR3 protein is CASSLVKGGYGYTF. As DNA, the CDR3 is TGTGCCAGCAGCTTAGTTAAGGGCGGCTATGGCTACACCTTC.

The genes are TRBV6-5 and TRBJ2-5, with 8 nucleotides matching TRBD2. CDR1 is MNHEY and CDR2 is SVGAGI in the germline V gene. With V trimmed by 6 bases and J by 5 bases, 11 bases remained unmatched. The CDR3 sequence is 15 residues long. The CDR3 loop is CASSHRGLVGETQYF. The DNA for the CDR3 is TGTGCCAGCAGCCATCGGGGACTAGTTGGGGAGACCCAGTACTTC.

The chain combines TRBV30 with TRBJ1-1; D may be TRBD1 (5 bases). V lost 1 base and J lost 1, with 7 bases in between. Per germline, CDR1 GTSNPN and CDR2 SVGIG (reference sequence). The CDR3 contains 13 residues. The CDR3 DNA reads as TGTGCCTGGAGTGGTCAGGGGAACACTGAAGCTTTCTTT. Translation gives CAWSGQGNTEAFF.

The rearrangement joins TRBV6-5 to TRBJ1-2; 7 bases agree with TRBD1. CDR1 is MNHEY, CDR2 SVGAGI, per germline. Trimming at V came to 4 bases and at J to 8 bases, leaving 10 bases not matched to a gene. The CDR3 extends over 14 amino acids. CDR3 bases: TGTGCCAGCAGTTCTCCACAGGGGACTAGGGGCTACACCTTC. Translation: CASSSPQGTRGYTF.

This sequence joins TRBV7-8 and TRBJ1-4, with 7 bases matching TRBD1. The V and J ends lost 4 bases and 0 bases, in that order; junction bases with no gene match: 8. Looked up from germline, CDR1 is SGHVS and CDR2 is FQNEAQ. This CDR3 is built from 17 residues. CDR3 residues: CASSSTGTETTNEKLFF. The DNA of the CDR3 is TGTGCCAGCAGCTCGACCGGGACAGAGACAACTAATGAAAAACTGTTTTTT.

This clone was seen a few times. This chain uses TRBV2 with TRBJ1-1; no definite D call. From germline, CDR1 is SNHLY and CDR2 FYNNEI. V gave up 4 bases and J gave up 1 base, with 10 bases separating them. The CDR3 sequence is 14 residues long. The CDR3 sequence: CASSVGDRNTEAFF. DNA for the CDR3: TGTGCCAGCAGTGTTGGGGATAGGAACACTGAAGCTTTCTTT. The full variable domain, with the rest looked up from reference TRBV2 and TRBJ1-1, is EPEVTQTPSHQVTQMGQEVILRCVPISNHLYFYWYRQILGQKVEFLVSFYNNEISEKSEIFDDQFSVERPDGSNFTLKIRSTKLEDSAMYFCASSVGDRNTEAFFGQGTRLTVV.

This sequence joins TRBV19 and TRBJ1-5; a possible D gene is TRBD1 (5 bases). CDR3 length: 15 residues. V was cut by 3 bases and J by 5 bases, with 14 bases left in between. The germline gives CDR1 LNHDA, CDR2 SQIVND (reference sequence). As DNA, the CDR3 is TGTGCCAGTAGTATGGTTCGGGACCAATATCAGCCCCAGCATTTT. Residues: CASSMVRDQYQPQHF. The whole variable domain, remainder taken from reference TRBV19 and TRBJ1-5, is DGGITQSPKYLFRKEGQNVTLSCEQNLNHDAMYWYRQDPGQGLRLIYYSQIVNDFQKGDIAEGYSVSREKKESFPLTVTSAQKNPTAFYLCASSMVRDQYQPQHFGDGTRLSIL.

V gene TRBV5-6 combines with J gene TRBJ1-6; D not certain. The CDR3 is made up of 14 amino acids. CDR1 and CDR2 (germline): SGHDT, YYEEEE. V lost 2 bases and J lost 8, with 11 bases in between. Here the CDR3 reads CASSLPGDYSPLHF. Written as DNA, the CDR3 is TGTGCCAGCAGCTTACCTGGGGATTATTCACCCCTCCACTTT.

This clone was picked up a small number of times. The chain employs TRBV15 and TRBJ2-3; D is uncertain. Trimming stripped 3 bases from V and 2 bases from J, with 9 bases between. CDR1 LNHNV and CDR2 YYDKDF come from the germline V gene (reference sequence). CDR3 size: 14 residues. The CDR3 sequence: CATSSGRTTDTQYF. The CDR3 DNA follows: TGTGCCACCAGCAGCGGGCGAACCACAGATACGCAGTATTTT.

On this clone itself: A read error may produce the germline difference seen at one junction end. The genes are TRBV6-1 and TRBJ2-7; the D gene is possibly TRBD2 (6 bases). Germline-derived CDR1 and CDR2 are MNHNS and SASEGT. The CDR3 runs 13 residues. The chain's CDR3 is CGSRQGGTYEQYF. CDR3 sequence (DNA): TGTGGCAGCCGTCAGGGCGGGACCTACGAGCAGTACTTC.

The chain recombines TRBV6-5 with TRBJ2-7; D unclear. CDR3 length: 11 amino acids. Trimming pared 2 bases from V and 8 bases from J, leaving 7 bases between. From germline, CDR1 is MNHEY and CDR2 SVGAGI. The CDR3 DNA reads as TGTGCCAGCAGTTACATGCAAAAGCAGTACTTC. Translating it yields CASSYMQKQYF.

The chain combines TRBV5-4 with TRBJ2-2, with TRBD1 matching over 9 bases. Germline V gives CDR1 SGHNT, CDR2 YYREEE (reference sequence). The CDR3 runs to 15 residues. V lost 4 bases to trimming and J lost 4 bases; unmatched junction nucleotides: 5. Written as DNA, the CDR3 is TGTGCCAGCAGCAAGGGACAGGGACGCACCGGGGAGCTGTTTTTT. It codes for CASSKGQGRTGELFF.

The J gene is TRBJ2-5, the V gene TRBV6-1; D gene ambiguous. This CDR3 region has 14 residues. Trimming left V 2 bases short and J 8 bases short, with 15 bases between. Germline CDR1 is MNHNS and CDR2 is SASEGT. CDR3 loop: CASSETPTLATQYF. The CDR3 DNA is TGTGCCAGCAGTGAAACTCCGACATTGGCCACCCAGTACTTC.

The CDR3 spells CASSIRPNTDTQYF. Here the CDR3 DNA reads TGTGCCAGTAGTATAAGGCCTAACACAGATACGCAGTATTTT. V is TRBV19 and J is TRBJ2-3; D is unclear. CDR3 size: 14 residues. In germline, CDR1 is LNHDA, CDR2 SQIVND (reference sequence). The V gene lost 2 bases and the J gene lost 2 bases, with 8 bases spanning the gap. The full variable domain, its missing parts supplied by reference TRBV19 and TRBJ2-3, is DGGITQSPKYLFRKEGQNVTLSCEQNLNHDAMYWYRQDPGQGLRLIYYSQIVNDFQKGDIAEGYSVSREKKESFPLTVTSAQKNPTAFYLCASSIRPNTDTQYFGPGTRLTVL.

The chain recombines TRBV9 with TRBJ1-2; D is unresolved. Germline-derived CDR1 and CDR2 are SGDLS and YYNGEE. The length of the CDR3 is 13 residues. Trimming removed 4 bases from V and 4 bases from J, with 11 bases in between. CDR3 nucleotides: TGTGCCAGCAGCTCCCGGACGGTCTATGGCTACACCTTC. Translating it yields CASSSRTVYGYTF.

This chain uses TRBV28 with TRBJ2-7; D is ambiguous. Per the germline V gene, CDR1 is MDHEN and CDR2 is SYDVKM. Trimming shortened V by 5 bases and J by 12 bases, and 20 bases separated the two germline ends. The CDR3 totals 13 residues. CDR3 loop: CASSPASKGPGYF. The CDR3 DNA follows: TGTGCCAGCAGTCCGGCGTCTAAGGGCCCAGGGTACTTC.

The CDR3: CASISRASSYNEQFF. CDR3 bases: TGTGCCAGCATTTCCAGGGCGAGCTCCTACAATGAGCAGTTCTTC. The rearrangement uses TRBV5-8 and TRBJ2-1; D is perhaps TRBD1 (5 bases). Germline V gene data show CDR1 as SGHTS and CDR2 as YDEGEE. Trimming pared 6 bases from V and 0 bases from J, leaving 13 bases between. The CDR3 has 15 amino acids.

The chain joins TRBV6-1 to TRBJ2-3; D is unclear. V was cut by 1 base and J by 7 bases, with 6 bases left in between. Germline assignment: CDR1 MNHNS and CDR2 SASEGT. The CDR3 is made up of 12 amino acids. The CDR3 DNA follows: TGTGCCAGCAGTGAAGTGAGGAATACGCAGTATTTT. Translating it yields CASSEVRNTQYF.